The T cell receptor beta chain described here comes from a study of cytomegalovirus exposure and HLA in healthy donors. Findings of the study overall: In a later analysis, a genetic analysis reported fewer productive-TCR N-insertions in an Asian-associated ancestry cluster than the cohort average. In a later analysis, at a false discovery rate of 0.05, 15,000 to 20,000 TCR beta sequences were associated with HLA alleles. Earlier analysis yielded a pattern in which most TCR beta V segments were productive about 90% or about 30% of the time.

V was trimmed by 3 bases and J by 0 bases, leaving 8 bases between them. This CDR3 has 14 residues. Germline V gives CDR1 LNHDA, CDR2 SQIVND (reference sequence). The PCR employed 60 Vbeta primers together with 13 Jbeta primers. Method: immunoSEQ multiplex PCR; TCRdb's copy keeps in-frame clones and lacks some. The data contain roughly 180,000 clones, around 81% of them singletons. Remarks on this clone: What it recognizes is unknown.

The sequenced material came from PBMCs. The chain uses TRBV19 and TRBJ1-1; possibly TRBD1 for D (5 bases). The receptor comes from a woman between 18 and 29 years old in good health and CMV-seropositive. This chain's CDR3 is CASSMPGVNTEAFF. DNA of the CDR3: TGTGCCAGTAGTATGCCGGGGGTGAACACTGAAGCTTTCTTT. Looking up the rest from reference TRBV19 and TRBJ1-1 gives the full variable domain: DGGITQSPKYLFRKEGQNVTLSCEQNLNHDAMYWYRQDPGQGLRLIYYSQIVNDFQKGDIAEGYSVSREKKESFPLTVTSAQKNPTAFYLCASSMPGVNTEAFFGQGTRLTVV.